This T cell receptor (beta chain) was captured by sequencing in a study of response to subunit inactivated influenza vaccine. This CDR3 is built from 15 residues. Germline CDR1 and CDR2: ENHRY and SYGVKD. V was trimmed by 6 bases and J by 1 base, leaving 10 bases between them. This clonotype occurred a few times. Its antigen is unidentified. TCRdb passed the RT-PCR reads through MiXCR, listing each CDR3 protein once. The sample has 650,000 to 800,000 distinct CDR3 sequences, around 18% seen once; the top ten hold roughly a tenth. Study findings and constraints: After each seasonal influenza vaccination, few new T cells are recruited, the authors suggested.

The TCR sequence derives from a man in his forties or fifties who received an inactivated influenza vaccine. The starting material was PBMCs from blood, obtained around 5 days after vaccination. This sequence joins TRBV10-3 and TRBJ1-6; the D gene is possibly TRBD1 (6 bases). The CDR3 DNA is TGTGCCATCAGGGAGGACAGTTCCTATAATTCACCCCTCCACTTT. It yields the protein CAIREDSSYNSPLHF.